This T cell receptor beta chain was found in a study of blood T cell repertoires in COVID-19. Overall study: Sources were T cells, B-cell-depleted T cells, or PBMCs; the material itself was cDNA or gDNA.

How the authors handled the data: The assay estimated nucleated cells by amplifying reference gene primers. Profiling relied on immunoSEQ multiplex PCR, and the TCRdb table lists in-frame clones only, not all of them. The V and J calls and clone size were taken over from that table, and D and trimming were inferred from the DNA. The sample yields under 250,000 clones, about four fifths seen once. Assignments of participants to cohorts depended upon their own reported clinical history. All recovered Cohort 3 donors got two negative PCRs, got clearance, or saw symptom resolution. V lost 2 bases and J lost 2, with 17 bases in between. Germline assignment: CDR1 SEHNR and CDR2 FQNEAQ (reference sequence). The CDR3 contains 17 residues.

Sequencing was carried out using PBMCs or T cells enriched from blood (not recorded which). The chain is built from TRBV7-9 and TRBJ2-3; D not resolved. The receptor was derived from a man in his 60s who had recovered from COVID-19. The CDR3 spells CASSLTLEWPPTDTQYF. In DNA form, the CDR3 reads TGTGCCAGCAGCTTAACCCTAGAATGGCCTCCCACAGATACGCAGTATTTT.